These 3 T cell receptor beta chains share one sample of origin, sequenced in a study of shared clonotypes between healthy human individuals. Terminally differentiated effector memory CD45RA+ cells were excluded by CCR7 positive selection of CD45RO-negative cells. Repertoires were generated with immunoSEQ multiplex PCR, while TCRdb's copy carries only in-frame clones and drops some. Of some 2,100,000 clones listed, about 92% are singletons. The sample comprised naive CD8+ T cells from PBMCs. The receptors derive from a man in his late teens or twenties in good health. Some clones in this sample may be carry-over from other donors' samples.

The genes are TRBV15 and TRBJ2-7; 10 nucleotides align to TRBD2. Germline-derived CDR1 and CDR2 are LNHNV and YYDKDF (reference sequence). V gave up 5 bases and J gave up 0 bases; unmatched junction bases: 4. The CDR3 spans 15 residues. The CDR3 sequence: CATSGERGGSYEQYF. The CDR3 nucleotides are TGTGCCACCAGCGGCGAGCGGGGGGGCTCCTACGAGCAGTACTTC.

The chain couples TRBV5-6 to TRBJ1-4, with a weak D call TRBD1 (5 bases). V gave up 1 base and J gave up 6 bases, with 22 bases separating them. Germline loops: CDR1 SGHDT, CDR2 YYEEEE. This CDR3 has 18 residues. The CDR3 coding sequence is TGTGCCAGCAGCTTGAGGTTCGGGGCATTGGCGAATGATGAAAAACTGTTTTTT. Protein sequence: CASSLRFGALANDEKLFF.

The chain employs TRBV9 and TRBJ1-5; D is uncertain. V shed 3 bases and J shed 5 bases, with 15 bases lying between them. Germline V CDR1 and CDR2: SGDLS, YYNGEE. The CDR3 has 15 residues. The CDR3 coding sequence is TGTGCCAGCAGCGCGACCTCAGAACCTTATCAGCCCCAGCATTTT. Its protein is CASSATSEPYQPQHF.